This TCR beta chain was sequenced for a study of Tregs in tolerant kidney transplant recipients. A remark on this clone: Its antigen is unknown.

Study conclusions and caveats: This study did not directly address biological reproducibility.

Clones were sequenced by immunoSEQ multiplex PCR, and TCRdb holds only the in-frame ones, with some missing. Found here are about 240,000 clones, about four fifths of them singletons; the top ten hold about 0.58%. This TCR was sampled from a human donor in good health. The sequencing input was CD4+ T cells from blood.

The CDR3 here is CASSVGQGSTTDTQYF. The CDR3, as DNA: TGCGCCAGCAGCGTGGGACAGGGGTCAACCACAGATACGCAGTATTTT. V usage is TRBV5-1 and J usage is TRBJ2-3; 10 nucleotides align to TRBD1. Germline V gene data show CDR1 as SGHRS and CDR2 as YFSETQ. The CDR3 loop spans 16 amino acids. The V gene end was trimmed by 4 bases and the J gene end by 2 bases; junction bases not matched to a gene: 7.